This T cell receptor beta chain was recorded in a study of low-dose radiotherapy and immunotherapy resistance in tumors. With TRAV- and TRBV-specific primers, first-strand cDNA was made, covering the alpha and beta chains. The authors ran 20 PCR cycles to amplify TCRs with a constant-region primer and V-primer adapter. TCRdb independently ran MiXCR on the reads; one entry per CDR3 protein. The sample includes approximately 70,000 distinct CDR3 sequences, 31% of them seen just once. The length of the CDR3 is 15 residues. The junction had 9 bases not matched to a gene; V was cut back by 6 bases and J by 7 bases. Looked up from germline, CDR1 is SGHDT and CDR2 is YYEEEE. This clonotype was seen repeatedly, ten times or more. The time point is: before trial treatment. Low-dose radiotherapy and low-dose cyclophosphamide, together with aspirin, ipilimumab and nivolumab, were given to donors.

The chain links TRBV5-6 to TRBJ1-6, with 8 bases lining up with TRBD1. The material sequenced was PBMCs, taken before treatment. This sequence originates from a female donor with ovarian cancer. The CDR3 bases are TGTGCCAGCACCTCAGGGGGCTTTAGGAATTCACCCCTCCACTTT. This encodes CASTSGGFRNSPLHF.